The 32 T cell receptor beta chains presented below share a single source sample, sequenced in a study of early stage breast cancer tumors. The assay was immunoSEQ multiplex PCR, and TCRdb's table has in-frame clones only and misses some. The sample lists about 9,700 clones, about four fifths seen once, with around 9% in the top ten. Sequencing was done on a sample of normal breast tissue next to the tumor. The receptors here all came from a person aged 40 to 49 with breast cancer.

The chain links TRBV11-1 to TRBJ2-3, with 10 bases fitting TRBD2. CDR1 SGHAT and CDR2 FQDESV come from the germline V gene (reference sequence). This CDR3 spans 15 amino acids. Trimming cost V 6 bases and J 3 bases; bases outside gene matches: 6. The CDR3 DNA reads TGTGCCAGCAGACGACTAGCGGGCTCGACAGATACGCAGTATTTT. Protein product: CASRRLAGSTDTQYF. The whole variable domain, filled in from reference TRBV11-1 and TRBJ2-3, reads EAEVAQSPRYKITEKSQAVAFWCDPISGHATLYWYRQILGQGPELLVQFQDESVVDDSQLPKDRFSAERLKGVDSTLKIQPAELGDSAMYLCASRRLAGSTDTQYFGPGTRLTVL.

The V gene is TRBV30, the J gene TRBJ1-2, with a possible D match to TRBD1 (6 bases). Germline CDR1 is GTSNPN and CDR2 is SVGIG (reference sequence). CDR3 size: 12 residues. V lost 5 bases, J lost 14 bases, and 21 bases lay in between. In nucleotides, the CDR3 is TGTGCCTGGCGTACAGGGAGCCCCGCTGGGACCTTC. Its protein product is CAWRTGSPAGTF.

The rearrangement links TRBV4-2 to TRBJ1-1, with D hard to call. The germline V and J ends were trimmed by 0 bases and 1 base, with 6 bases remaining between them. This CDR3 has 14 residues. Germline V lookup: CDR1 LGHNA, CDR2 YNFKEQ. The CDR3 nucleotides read TGTGCCAGCAGCCAAGAGGGCGCGAACACTGAAGCTTTCTTT. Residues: CASSQEGANTEAFF.

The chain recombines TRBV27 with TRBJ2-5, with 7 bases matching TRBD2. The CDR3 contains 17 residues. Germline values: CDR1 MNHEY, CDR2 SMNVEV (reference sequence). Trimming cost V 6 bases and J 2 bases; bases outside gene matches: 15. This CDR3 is CASSKYVRAGSQETQYF. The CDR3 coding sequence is TGTGCCAGCAGCAAATATGTACGAGCGGGGTCACAAGAGACCCAGTACTTC.

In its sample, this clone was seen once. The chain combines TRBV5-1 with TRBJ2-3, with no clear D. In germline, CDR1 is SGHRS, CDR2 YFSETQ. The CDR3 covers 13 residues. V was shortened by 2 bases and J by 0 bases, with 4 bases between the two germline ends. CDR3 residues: CASSFPSTDTQYF. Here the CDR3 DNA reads TGCGCCAGCAGCTTTCCGAGCACAGATACGCAGTATTTT.

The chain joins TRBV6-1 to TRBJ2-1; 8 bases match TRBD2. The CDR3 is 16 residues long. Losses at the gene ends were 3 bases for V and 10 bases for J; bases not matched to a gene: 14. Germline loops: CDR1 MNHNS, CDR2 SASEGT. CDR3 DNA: TGTGCCAGCAGTGAGGGTACCGGGACTAGGCTTTGGGAGCAGTTCTTC. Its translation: CASSEGTGTRLWEQFF.

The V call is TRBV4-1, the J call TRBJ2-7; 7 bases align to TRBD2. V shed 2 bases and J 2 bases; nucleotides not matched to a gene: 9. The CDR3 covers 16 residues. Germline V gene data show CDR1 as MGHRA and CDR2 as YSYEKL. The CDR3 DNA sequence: TGCGCCAGCAGCCAACACCTCTCGGGGGGAGCCTACGAGCAGTACTTC. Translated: CASSQHLSGGAYEQYF.

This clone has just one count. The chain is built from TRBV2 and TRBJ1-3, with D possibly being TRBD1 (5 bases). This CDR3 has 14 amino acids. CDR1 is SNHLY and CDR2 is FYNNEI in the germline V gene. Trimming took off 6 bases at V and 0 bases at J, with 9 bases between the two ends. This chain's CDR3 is CASSGTFSGNTIYF. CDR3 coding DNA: TGTGCCAGCAGCGGGACGTTCTCTGGAAACACCATATATTTT.

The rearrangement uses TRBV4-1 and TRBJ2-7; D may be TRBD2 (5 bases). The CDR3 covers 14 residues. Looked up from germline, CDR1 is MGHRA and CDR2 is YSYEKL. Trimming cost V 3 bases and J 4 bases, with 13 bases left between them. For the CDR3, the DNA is TGCGCCAGCAGCCAGGGAGATTATTCTTACGAGCAGTACTTC. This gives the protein CASSQGDYSYEQYF.

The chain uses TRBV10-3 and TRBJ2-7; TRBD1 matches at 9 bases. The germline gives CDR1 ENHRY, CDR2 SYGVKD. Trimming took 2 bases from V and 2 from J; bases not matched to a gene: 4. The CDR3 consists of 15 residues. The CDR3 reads CAISEGTGPTYEQYF. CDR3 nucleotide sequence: TGTGCCATCAGTGAGGGGACAGGGCCCACCTACGAGCAGTACTTC.

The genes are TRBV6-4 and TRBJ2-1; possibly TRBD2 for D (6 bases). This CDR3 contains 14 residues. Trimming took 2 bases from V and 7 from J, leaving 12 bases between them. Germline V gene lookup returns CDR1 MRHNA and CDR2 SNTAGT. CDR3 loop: CASSDTGVGNEQFF. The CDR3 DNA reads TGTGCCAGCAGTGACACGGGGGTGGGAAATGAGCAGTTCTTC.

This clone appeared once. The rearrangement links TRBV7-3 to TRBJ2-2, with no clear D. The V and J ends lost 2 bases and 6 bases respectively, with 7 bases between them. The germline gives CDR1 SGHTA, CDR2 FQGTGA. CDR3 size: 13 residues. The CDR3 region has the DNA TGTGCCAGCAGCTTAGATAGCTCCGGGGAGCTGTTTTTT. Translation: CASSLDSSGELFF.

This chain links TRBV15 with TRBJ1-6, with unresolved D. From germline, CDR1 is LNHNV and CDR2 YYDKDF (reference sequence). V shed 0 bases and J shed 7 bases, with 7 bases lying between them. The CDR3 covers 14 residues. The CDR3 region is CATSREGFNSPLHF. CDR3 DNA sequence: TGTGCCACCAGCAGAGAGGGGTTCAATTCACCCCTCCACTTT.

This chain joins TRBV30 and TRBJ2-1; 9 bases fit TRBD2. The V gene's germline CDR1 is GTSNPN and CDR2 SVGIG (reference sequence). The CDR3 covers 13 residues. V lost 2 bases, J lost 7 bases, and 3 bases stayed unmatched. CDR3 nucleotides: TGTGCCTGGAGTAGGGGACTAGCAAATGAGCAGTTCTTC. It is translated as CAWSRGLANEQFF.

This CDR3 is CASSIGSYEQYF. As DNA, the CDR3 is TGTGCCAGTAGTATCGGCAGCTACGAGCAGTACTTC. V usage is TRBV19 and J usage is TRBJ2-7; D not resolved. Germline values: CDR1 LNHDA, CDR2 SQIVND (reference sequence). The CDR3 length is 12 residues. Between the trimmed V and J ends, which lost 3 bases and 3 bases, there was a span of 6 bases.

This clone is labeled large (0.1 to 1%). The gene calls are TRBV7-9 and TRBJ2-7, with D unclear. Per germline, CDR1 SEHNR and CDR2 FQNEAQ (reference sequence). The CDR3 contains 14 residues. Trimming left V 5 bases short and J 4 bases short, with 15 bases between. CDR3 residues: CASSPSLPDYEQYF. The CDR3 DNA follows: TGTGCCAGCAGCCCCTCCCTCCCAGATTACGAGCAGTACTTC.

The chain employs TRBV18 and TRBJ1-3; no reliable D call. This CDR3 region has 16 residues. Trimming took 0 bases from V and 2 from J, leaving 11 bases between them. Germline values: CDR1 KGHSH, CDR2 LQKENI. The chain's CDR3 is CASSPPNSAAGNTIYF. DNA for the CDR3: TGTGCCAGCTCACCACCCAATAGCGCAGCTGGAAACACCATATATTTT.

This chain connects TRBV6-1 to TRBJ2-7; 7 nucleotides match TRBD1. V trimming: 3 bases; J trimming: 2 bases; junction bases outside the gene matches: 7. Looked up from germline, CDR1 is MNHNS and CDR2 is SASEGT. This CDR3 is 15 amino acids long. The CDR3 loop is CASSEGTVATYEQYF. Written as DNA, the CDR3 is TGTGCCAGCAGTGAGGGGACAGTTGCGACCTACGAGCAGTACTTC.

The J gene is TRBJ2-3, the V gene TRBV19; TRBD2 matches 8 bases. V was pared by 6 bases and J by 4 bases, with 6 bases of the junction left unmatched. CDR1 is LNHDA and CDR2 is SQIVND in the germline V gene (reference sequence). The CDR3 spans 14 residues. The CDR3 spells CASRKSGSADTQYF. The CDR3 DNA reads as TGTGCCAGTAGGAAAAGCGGGAGCGCAGATACGCAGTATTTT.

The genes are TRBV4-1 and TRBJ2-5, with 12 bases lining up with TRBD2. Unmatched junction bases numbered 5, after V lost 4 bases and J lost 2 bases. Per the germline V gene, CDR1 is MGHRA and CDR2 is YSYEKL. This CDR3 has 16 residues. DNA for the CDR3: TGCGCCAGCAGCCGAACTAGCGGGAGGATTCAAGAGACCCAGTACTTC. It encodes CASSRTSGRIQETQYF.

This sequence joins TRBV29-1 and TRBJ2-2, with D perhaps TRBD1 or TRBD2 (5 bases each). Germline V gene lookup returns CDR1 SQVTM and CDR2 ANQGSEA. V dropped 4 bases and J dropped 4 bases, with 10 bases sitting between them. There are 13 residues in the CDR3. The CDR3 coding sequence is TGCAGCGTTGGGGGCGGAGGCACCGGGGAGCTGTTTTTT. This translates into CSVGGGGTGELFF.

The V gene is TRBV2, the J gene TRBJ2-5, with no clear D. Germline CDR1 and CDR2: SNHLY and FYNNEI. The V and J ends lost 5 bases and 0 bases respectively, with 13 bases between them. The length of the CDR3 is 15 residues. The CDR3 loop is CASSPHKTYQETQYF. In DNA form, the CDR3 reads TGTGCCAGCAGTCCACACAAGACGTACCAAGAGACCCAGTACTTC. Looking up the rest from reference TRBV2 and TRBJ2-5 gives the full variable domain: EPEVTQTPSHQVTQMGQEVILRCVPISNHLYFYWYRQILGQKVEFLVSFYNNEISEKSEIFDDQFSVERPDGSNFTLKIRSTKLEDSAMYFCASSPHKTYQETQYFGPGTRLLVL.

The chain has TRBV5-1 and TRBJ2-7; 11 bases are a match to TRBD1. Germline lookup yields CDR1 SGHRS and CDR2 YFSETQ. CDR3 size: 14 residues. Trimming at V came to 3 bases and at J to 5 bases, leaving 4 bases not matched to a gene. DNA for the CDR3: TGCGCCAGCAGCTGGACAGGGGGCATGAACGAGCAGTACTTC. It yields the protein CASSWTGGMNEQYF. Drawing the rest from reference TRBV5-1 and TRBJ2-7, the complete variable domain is KAGVTQTPRYLIKTRGQQVTLSCSPISGHRSVSWYQQTPGQGLQFLFEYFSETQRNKGNFPGRFSGRQFSNSRSEMNVSTLELGDSALYLCASSWTGGMNEQYFGPGTRLTVT.

CDR3 region: CASSVNGYEQYF. The CDR3 DNA sequence: TGTGCCAGCAGTGTTAACGGCTACGAGCAGTACTTC. The V and J genes are TRBV2 and TRBJ2-7; D gene ambiguous. The V end lost 4 bases, the J end lost 3 bases, and 7 bases lay between the germline ends. The CDR3 extends over 12 amino acids. Germline V gene data show CDR1 as SNHLY and CDR2 as FYNNEI.

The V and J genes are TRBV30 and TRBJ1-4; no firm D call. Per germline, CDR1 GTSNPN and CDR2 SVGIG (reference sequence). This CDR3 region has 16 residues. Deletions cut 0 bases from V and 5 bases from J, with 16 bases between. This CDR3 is CAWSVLPSSGNEKLFF. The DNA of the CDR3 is TGTGCCTGGAGTGTATTACCGTCCAGTGGGAATGAAAAACTGTTTTTT.

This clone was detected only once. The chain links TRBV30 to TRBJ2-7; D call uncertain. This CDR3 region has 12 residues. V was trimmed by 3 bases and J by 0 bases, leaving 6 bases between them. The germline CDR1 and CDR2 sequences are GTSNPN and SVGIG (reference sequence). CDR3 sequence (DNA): TGTGCCTGGAGCCGTGACTCCTACGAGCAGTACTTC. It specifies CAWSRDSYEQYF.

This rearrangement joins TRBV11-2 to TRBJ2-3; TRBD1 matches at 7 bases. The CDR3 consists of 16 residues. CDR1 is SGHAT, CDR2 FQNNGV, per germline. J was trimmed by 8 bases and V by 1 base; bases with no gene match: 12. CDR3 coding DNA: TGTGCCAGCAGCTTAGTGTTCGGTAGGGCAGGGGGTACGCAGTATTTT. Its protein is CASSLVFGRAGGTQYF.

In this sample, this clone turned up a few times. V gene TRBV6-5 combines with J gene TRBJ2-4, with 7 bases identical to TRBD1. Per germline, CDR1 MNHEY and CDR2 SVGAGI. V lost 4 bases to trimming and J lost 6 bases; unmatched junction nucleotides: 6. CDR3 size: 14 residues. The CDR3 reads CASSSGQHLNIQYF. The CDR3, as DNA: TGTGCCAGCAGTTCGGGACAGCACTTAAACATTCAGTACTTC.

CDR3 loop: CASSASGESEQYF. Here the CDR3 DNA reads TGCGCCAGCAGTGCCTCGGGGGAGAGCGAGCAGTACTTC. The gene calls are TRBV10-1 and TRBJ2-7; perhaps TRBD2 as D (6 bases). Trimming left V 4 bases short and J 6 bases short, with 13 bases between. This CDR3 spans 13 amino acids. Germline lookup yields CDR1 WNHNN and CDR2 SYGVQD (reference sequence).

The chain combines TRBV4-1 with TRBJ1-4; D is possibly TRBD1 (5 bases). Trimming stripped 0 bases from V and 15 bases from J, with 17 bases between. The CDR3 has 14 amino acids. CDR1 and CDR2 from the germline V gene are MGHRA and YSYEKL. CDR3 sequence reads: CASSQDLWGRGLFF. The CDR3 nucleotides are TGCGCCAGCAGCCAAGATCTTTGGGGAAGGGGCTTGTTTTTT.

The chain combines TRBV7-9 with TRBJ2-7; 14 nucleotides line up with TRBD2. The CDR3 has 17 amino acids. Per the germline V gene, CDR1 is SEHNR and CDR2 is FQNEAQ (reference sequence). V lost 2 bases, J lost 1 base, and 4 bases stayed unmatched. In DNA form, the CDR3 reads TGTGCCAGCAGCTTATCGACTAGCGGGAGGGGGTCCTACGAGCAGTACTTC. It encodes CASSLSTSGRGSYEQYF.

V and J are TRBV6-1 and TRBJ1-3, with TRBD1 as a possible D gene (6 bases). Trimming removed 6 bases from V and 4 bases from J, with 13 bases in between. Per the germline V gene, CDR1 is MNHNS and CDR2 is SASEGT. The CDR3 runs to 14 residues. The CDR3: CASRKTGFGNTIYF. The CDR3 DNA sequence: TGTGCCAGCAGAAAGACAGGATTCGGAAACACCATATATTTT.